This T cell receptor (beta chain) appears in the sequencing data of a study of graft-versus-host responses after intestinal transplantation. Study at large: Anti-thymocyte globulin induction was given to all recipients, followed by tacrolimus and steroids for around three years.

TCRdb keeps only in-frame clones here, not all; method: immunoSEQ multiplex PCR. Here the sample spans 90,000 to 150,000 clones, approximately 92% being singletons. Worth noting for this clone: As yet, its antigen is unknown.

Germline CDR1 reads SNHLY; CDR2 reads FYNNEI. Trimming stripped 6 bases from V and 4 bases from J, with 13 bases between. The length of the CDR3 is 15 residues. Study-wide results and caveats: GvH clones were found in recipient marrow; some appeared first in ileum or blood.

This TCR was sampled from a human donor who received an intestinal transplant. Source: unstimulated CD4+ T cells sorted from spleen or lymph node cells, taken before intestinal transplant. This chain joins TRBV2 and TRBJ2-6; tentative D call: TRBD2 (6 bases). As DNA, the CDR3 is TGTGCCAGCAGCGGCCGGGGGTGGGGGGCCAACGTCCTGACTTTC. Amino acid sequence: CASSGRGWGANVLTF.